This passage covers 23 T cell receptor beta chains from one sample sequenced in a study of cytomegalovirus exposure and HLA in healthy donors. PCR amplification relied on 60 Vbeta primers (plus 13 Jbeta primers). The data were produced by immunoSEQ multiplex PCR, yet TCRdb's version contains in-frame clones alone and is incomplete. Of about 250,000 clones listed, just over 70% are singletons. Material: PBMCs. These receptors all stem from a female donor in good health and CMV-seronegative.

This chain uses TRBV6-1 with TRBJ1-5; perhaps TRBD1 as D (5 bases). The CDR3 sequence is 13 residues long. CDR1 MNHNS and CDR2 SASEGT come from the germline V gene. The V end was cut by 8 bases, the J end by 7 bases, with 15 bases between. CDR3 region: CASRTRVEQPQHF. In DNA form, the CDR3 reads TGTGCCAGCCGGACAAGGGTTGAGCAGCCCCAGCATTTT.

This chain joins TRBV7-2 and TRBJ1-5; D uncertain. The CDR3 sequence is 14 residues long. V lost 3 bases to trimming and J lost 0 bases, with 6 bases between them. Germline V gene sequence: CDR1 SGHTA, CDR2 FQGNSA. The CDR3 DNA reads TGTGCCAGCAGCTTTTCGTATAGCAATCAGCCCCAGCATTTT. It specifies CASSFSYSNQPQHF.

The rearrangement joins TRBV6-5 to TRBJ2-7; tentatively, D is TRBD2 (5 bases). The CDR3 spans 14 residues. Germline V gene sequence: CDR1 MNHEY, CDR2 SVGAGI. V shed 3 bases and J shed 3 bases, with 12 bases lying between them. The CDR3 region is CASSYAGGVYEQYF. CDR3 sequence (DNA): TGTGCCAGCAGTTATGCGGGTGGGGTCTACGAGCAGTACTTC.

The J gene is TRBJ2-5, the V gene TRBV28, with 8 bases aligning to TRBD2. Germline V CDR1 and CDR2: MDHEN, SYDVKM. After removal of 3 bases from V and 2 bases from J, the junction contained 11 bases not matched to a gene. The CDR3 has 17 residues. The chain's CDR3 is CASSFGSGGLKQETQYF. As DNA, the CDR3 is TGTGCCAGCAGTTTTGGTTCGGGGGGGCTGAAGCAAGAGACCCAGTACTTC. The entire variable domain, with the rest obtained from reference TRBV28 and TRBJ2-5, is as follows: DVKVTQSSRYLVKRTGEKVFLECVQDMDHENMFWYRQDPGLGLRLIYFSYDVKMKEKGDIPEGYSVSREKKERFSLILESASTNQTSMYLCASSFGSGGLKQETQYFGPGTRLLVL.

This clone was detected a few times. CDR3 loop: CASNQGQGARAFF. Written as DNA, the CDR3 is TGTGCCAGCAACCAAGGGCAGGGGGCGCGAGCTTTCTTT. The chain joins TRBV2 to TRBJ1-1, with 8 bases identical to TRBD1. Germline CDR1 and CDR2: SNHLY and FYNNEI. This CDR3 comprises 13 residues. With V trimmed by 7 bases and J by 10 bases, 11 bases remained unmatched.

This chain links TRBV10-3 with TRBJ1-1; maybe TRBD1 (5 bases). Trimming shortened V by 5 bases and J by 5 bases, and 6 bases separated the two germline ends. The length of the CDR3 is 11 residues. CDR1 ENHRY and CDR2 SYGVKD come from the germline V gene. The CDR3 is CAISQGTEAFF. The CDR3 nucleotides read TGTGCCATCAGTCAGGGAACTGAAGCTTTCTTT.

The V and J genes are TRBV30 and TRBJ1-5; D not resolved. CDR1 and CDR2 from the germline V gene are GTSNPN and SVGIG (reference sequence). The CDR3 is 13 residues long. The ends were cut back, 5 bases at V and 0 bases at J, with 8 bases in the middle. CDR3 sequence: CAWGPDSNQPQHF. Written as DNA, the CDR3 is TGTGCCTGGGGGCCTGATAGCAATCAGCCCCAGCATTTT.

As DNA, the CDR3 is TGTGCCTGGAGCGGGAGCTTGGACGGGGAGCTGTTTTTT. It yields the protein CAWSGSLDGELFF. This sequence joins TRBV30 and TRBJ2-2, with D possibly being TRBD2 (6 bases). V shed 3 bases and J shed 7 bases, with 12 bases lying between them. Per the germline V gene, CDR1 is GTSNPN and CDR2 is SVGIG (reference sequence). The CDR3 spans 13 residues. The full variable domain, rest sourced from reference TRBV30 and TRBJ2-2, is SQTIHQWPATLVQPVGSPLSLECTVEGTSNPNLYWYRQAAGRGLQLLFYSVGIGQISSEVPQNLSASRPQDRQFILSSKKLLLSDSGFYLCAWSGSLDGELFFGEGSRLTVL.

This sequence joins TRBV7-6 and TRBJ1-2; D may be TRBD1 (5 bases). There are 14 residues in the CDR3. The germline CDR1 and CDR2 sequences are SGHVS and FNYEAQ. The ends were cut back, 2 bases at V and 6 bases at J, with 13 bases in the middle. The DNA of the CDR3 is TGTGCCAGCAGCTTACTACAGGTTGGGAATGGCTACACCTTC. Its protein product is CASSLLQVGNGYTF.

The J gene is TRBJ2-3, the V gene TRBV7-3; the D gene is possibly TRBD2 (5 bases). This CDR3 is built from 14 residues. Trimming took 8 bases from V and 2 from J, leaving 14 bases between them. Germline V gene data show CDR1 as SGHTA and CDR2 as FQGTGA. The chain's CDR3 is CASRRDGLTDTQYF. CDR3 nucleotide sequence: TGTGCCAGCCGCCGCGACGGACTCACAGATACGCAGTATTTT.

V is TRBV5-4 and J is TRBJ2-6; 12 bases fit TRBD2. The trim removed 2 bases at V and 1 base at J, leaving 1 base unmatched. CDR1 and CDR2 (germline): SGHNT, YYREEE (reference sequence). The CDR3 sequence is 17 residues long. CDR3 coding DNA: TGTGCCAGCAGCTTTGGACTAGCGGGATCTGGGGCCAACGTCCTGACTTTC. Its protein product is CASSFGLAGSGANVLTF.

The chain employs TRBV5-6 and TRBJ2-5, with a weak D call TRBD1 (6 bases). V was cut by 6 bases and J by 0 bases, with 12 bases left in between. The CDR3 spans 14 residues. From germline, CDR1 is SGHDT and CDR2 YYEEEE. The CDR3 sequence is CASTFGQYQETQYF. For the CDR3, the DNA is TGTGCCAGCACCTTCGGACAGTACCAAGAGACCCAGTACTTC.

The CDR3 reads CASSLEGLAGVRGEQYF. The CDR3 nucleotides are TGTGCCAGCAGCTTAGAGGGACTAGCGGGAGTAAGGGGCGAGCAGTACTTC. This chain connects TRBV7-2 to TRBJ2-7; the match to TRBD2 covers 14 bases. V lost 1 base and J lost 6; bases outside the gene matches: 8. The CDR3 spans 17 residues. Germline lookup yields CDR1 SGHTA and CDR2 FQGNSA.

The chain recombines TRBV6-5 with TRBJ2-7; possibly TRBD1 for D (5 bases). The CDR3 sequence is 16 residues long. Per germline, CDR1 MNHEY and CDR2 SVGAGI. V was pared by 4 bases and J by 2 bases, with 18 bases between. The CDR3 protein is CASSSASIDSPYEQYF. CDR3 in DNA: TGTGCCAGCAGTTCCGCCTCCATAGACAGTCCCTACGAGCAGTACTTC.

This chain links TRBV27 with TRBJ2-1; 7 nucleotides align to TRBD2. Germline CDR1 is MNHEY and CDR2 is SMNVEV (reference sequence). The CDR3 runs to 16 residues. The trim removed 2 bases at V and 5 bases at J, leaving 9 bases unmatched. In nucleotides, the CDR3 is TGTGCCAGCAGTTTACACTGGACTAGTTCCCACAATGAGCAGTTCTTC. Its translation is CASSLHWTSSHNEQFF.

V and J are TRBV6-1 and TRBJ1-2; D ambiguous. The CDR3 has 15 residues. V lost 1 base and J lost 4, with 13 bases in between. The germline CDR1 and CDR2 sequences are MNHNS and SASEGT. CDR3 nucleotide sequence: TGTGCCAGCAGTGAAGAATCGGAGGATAGCTATGGCTACACCTTC. Translation: CASSEESEDSYGYTF.

The chain combines TRBV5-1 with TRBJ2-5; TRBD2 matches 7 bases. The CDR3 loop spans 13 amino acids. The germline V gene has CDR1 SGHRS and CDR2 YFSETQ. V lost 7 bases to trimming and J lost 5 bases; unmatched junction nucleotides: 8. CDR3 in amino acids: CASGEGRGETQYF. The CDR3 DNA is TGCGCCAGCGGGGAGGGCCGGGGTGAGACCCAGTACTTC. Complete variable domain (other parts from reference TRBV5-1 and TRBJ2-5): KAGVTQTPRYLIKTRGQQVTLSCSPISGHRSVSWYQQTPGQGLQFLFEYFSETQRNKGNFPGRFSGRQFSNSRSEMNVSTLELGDSALYLCASGEGRGETQYFGPGTRLLVL.

This clone was found a few times. V is TRBV11-3 and J is TRBJ1-5; D unresolved. The CDR3 is 12 amino acids. With 5 bases removed from V and 3 bases from J, the gap between germline ends came to 5 bases. Germline V gene data show CDR1 as SGHNT and CDR2 as YENEEA. The CDR3 DNA sequence: TGTGCCAGCAGCCAAAACAATCAGCCCCAGCATTTT. As protein: CASSQNNQPQHF.

The chain employs TRBV6-4 and TRBJ2-7, with 8 nucleotides matching TRBD2. In germline, CDR1 is MRHNA, CDR2 SNTAGT. The ends lost 4 bases at V and 4 bases at J; junction bases unmatched: 18. This CDR3 spans 18 amino acids. The CDR3, as DNA: TGTGCCAGCAGTGCCTATCCGGGGGGAGCGGGAGAGAGGTACGAGCAGTACTTC. Translated, it gives CASSAYPGGAGERYEQYF.

The V and J genes are TRBV29-1 and TRBJ2-1; no clear D. The V and J ends lost 6 bases and 2 bases respectively, with 5 bases between them. CDR1 is SQVTM, CDR2 ANQGSEA, per germline. This CDR3 is built from 11 residues. CDR3 DNA: TGCAGCGTGAGGACCTACAATGAGCAGTTCTTC. It yields the protein CSVRTYNEQFF.

The V call is TRBV4-1, the J call TRBJ2-2; possibly TRBD2 for D (5 bases). Trimming pared 2 bases from V and 0 bases from J, leaving 10 bases between. Germline loops: CDR1 MGHRA, CDR2 YSYEKL. The CDR3 runs 16 residues. The DNA of the CDR3 is TGCGCCAGCAGCCAATTCACGGGAACGAACACCGGGGAGCTGTTTTTT. This gives the protein CASSQFTGTNTGELFF.

The V gene is TRBV13, the J gene TRBJ2-7, with 7 bases that match TRBD1. CDR3 size: 13 residues. V was clipped by 5 bases and J by 2 bases; unmatched bases: 3. CDR1 and CDR2 (germline): PRHDT, FYEKMQ (reference sequence). CDR3 residues: CASSRGQTYEQYF. DNA for the CDR3: TGTGCCAGCAGCAGGGGACAGACCTACGAGCAGTACTTC.

The chain combines TRBV7-6 with TRBJ1-5; TRBD1 matches at 8 bases. Trimming cost V 4 bases and J 7 bases; bases outside gene matches: 6. CDR3 size: 14 residues. Germline CDR1 and CDR2: SGHVS and FNYEAQ. The CDR3 protein is CASSYGQGGQPQHF. Here the CDR3 DNA reads TGTGCCAGCAGCTACGGACAGGGTGGGCAGCCCCAGCATTTT.